These 27 T cell receptor beta chains were all obtained from the same sample, sequenced in a study of T cells expressing NK-cell markers. From its re-call of the 5' RACE reads, TCRdb lists each CDR3 protein once, without DNA. The repertoire shows about 440,000 distinct CDR3 sequences; the top ten hold 7.3%. Sequenced: blood T cells: a sorted CD56 or NKG2C T cell subset, CD4+ or CD8+ T cells, or bulk PBMC T cells (not recorded which). These receptors originate from a woman between 18 and 75 years old in good health.

The V and J genes are TRBV20-1 and TRBJ2-6. This CDR3 is 13 amino acids long. Per germline, CDR1 DFQATT and CDR2 SNEGSKA (reference sequence). The CDR3: CSAFGAGANVLTF.

V usage is TRBV6-1 and J usage is TRBJ1-1; TCRdb's D gene call, TRBD1, goes unchecked for lack of DNA. The CDR3 totals 13 residues. Germline loops: CDR1 MNHNS, CDR2 SASEGT. CDR3 sequence: CASIQGMNTEAFF.

The gene calls are TRBV11-1 and TRBJ2-1; absent DNA, TCRdb's TRBD2 call cannot be checked. CDR1 SGHAT and CDR2 FQDESV come from the germline V gene (reference sequence). This CDR3 is built from 16 residues. The CDR3 spells CASSSPGLANRGEQFF.

The chain couples TRBV12-3 or TRBV12-4 to TRBJ2-1; no DNA is available, so the TRBD1 call from TCRdb remains unchecked. This CDR3 region has 15 residues. The CDR3 loop is CASRPTTGGYNEQFF.

This CDR3 reads CSVPPGGAGETQYF. The V gene is TRBV29-1, the J gene TRBJ2-5; TCRdb reports TRBD1, a call that lacks DNA to check it against. The CDR3 is 14 amino acids. Germline lookup yields CDR1 SQVTM and CDR2 ANQGSEA.

This sequence joins TRBV4-3 and TRBJ2-1. This CDR3 is 13 amino acids long. Looked up from germline, CDR1 is LGHNA and CDR2 is YSLEER. CDR3 region: CASSPIYSNEQFF.

The chain uses TRBV29-1 and TRBJ2-7; with no DNA, the TCRdb D assignment of TRBD2 cannot be verified. The germline CDR1 and CDR2 sequences are SQVTM and ANQGSEA. CDR3 length equals 13 residues. The CDR3 loop reads CSVGTHGSYEQYF.

The chain uses TRBV28 and TRBJ2-2; lacking DNA, the TRBD1 call made by TCRdb goes unchecked. The CDR3 sequence is 14 residues long. Germline values: CDR1 MDHEN, CDR2 SYDVKM. CDR3 in amino acids: CASSPRLNRGELFF. Full variable domain (rest looked up from reference TRBV28 and TRBJ2-2): DVKVTQSSRYLVKRTGEKVFLECVQDMDHENMFWYRQDPGLGLRLIYFSYDVKMKEKGDIPEGYSVSREKKERFSLILESASTNQTSMYLCASSPRLNRGELFFGEGSRLTVL.

This chain links TRBV20-1 with TRBJ2-1; TCRdb selects TRBD1, and the lack of DNA leaves this call unchecked. This CDR3 comprises 13 residues. Germline V CDR1 and CDR2: DFQATT, SNEGSKA (reference sequence). The CDR3: CSARERGDSEQFF.

The genes are TRBV4-3 and TRBJ2-5; TCRdb gives TRBD1 as the D gene, but with no DNA this cannot be confirmed. Germline V gene sequence: CDR1 LGHNA, CDR2 YSLEER. The length of the CDR3 is 14 residues. Here the CDR3 reads CASSQVDSQETQYF.

The genes are TRBV7-9 and TRBJ1-4. Germline V lookup: CDR1 SEHNR, CDR2 FQNEAQ (reference sequence). CDR3 length: 16 amino acids. The chain's CDR3 is CASSLAPPSINEKLFF.

The rearrangement joins TRBV29-1 to TRBJ2-5; the TCRdb call, TRBD1, lacks DNA for checking. This CDR3 is built from 13 residues. Germline V lookup: CDR1 SQVTM, CDR2 ANQGSEA. The CDR3 reads CSVDRGPQETQYF.

The chain links TRBV23-1 to TRBJ1-5; TCRdb's D call, TRBD1, is unchecked because there is no DNA. TRBV23-1 belongs to the ORF category, with a function that is uncertain. The CDR3 is 14 residues long. CDR3 region: CARNLPRDRAPQHF.

The V call is TRBV6-1, the J call TRBJ2-6. This CDR3 has 15 amino acids. Germline-derived CDR1 and CDR2 are MNHNS and SASEGT. The CDR3 protein is CASRLGHSGANVLTF.

The V and J genes are TRBV3-1 and TRBJ2-3; TCRdb's D gene call, TRBD1, goes unchecked for lack of DNA. The germline V gene has CDR1 LGHDT and CDR2 YNNKEL (reference sequence). The CDR3 loop spans 13 amino acids. The CDR3: CASEDSSTDTQYF.

This chain links TRBV30 with TRBJ2-7; the D call of TRBD1 rests on TCRdb alone, since no DNA is present to check it. CDR3 length equals 12 residues. From germline, CDR1 is GTSNPN and CDR2 SVGIG (reference sequence). CDR3 region: CACLGDTYEQYF.

The chain employs TRBV19 and TRBJ1-1; TCRdb reports TRBD1, a call that lacks DNA to check it against. The germline V gene has CDR1 LNHDA and CDR2 SQIVND (reference sequence). The CDR3 is 13 residues long. This CDR3 reads CASSIGQGGEAFF.

This sequence joins TRBV30 and TRBJ2-5; no DNA is available, so the TRBD1 call from TCRdb remains unchecked. The V gene's germline CDR1 is GTSNPN and CDR2 SVGIG (reference sequence). The CDR3 sequence is 15 residues long. CDR3 in amino acids: CAWRTGQGAPETQYF. The whole variable domain, remainder taken from reference TRBV30 and TRBJ2-5, is SQTIHQWPATLVQPVGSPLSLECTVEGTSNPNLYWYRQAAGRGLQLLFYSVGIGQISSEVPQNLSASRPQDRQFILSSKKLLLSDSGFYLCAWRTGQGAPETQYFGPGTRLLVL.

This sequence joins TRBV29-1 and TRBJ2-5. Germline-derived CDR1 and CDR2 are SQVTM and ANQGSEA. The CDR3 is 12 residues long. This chain's CDR3 is CSVERRQETQYF. The full variable domain, its missing parts supplied by reference TRBV29-1 and TRBJ2-5, is SAVISQKPSRDICQRGTSLTIQCQVDSQVTMMFWYRQQPGQSLTLIATANQGSEATYESGFVIDKFPISRPNLTFSTLTVSNMSPEDSSIYLCSVERRQETQYFGPGTRLLVL.

The CDR3 loop is CASSLDKSKNTGELFF. The chain recombines TRBV11-2 with TRBJ2-2. The CDR3 covers 16 residues. Germline CDR1 is SGHAT and CDR2 is FQNNGV.

This chain uses TRBV7-9 with TRBJ1-1. The CDR3 consists of 12 residues. The germline V gene encodes CDR1 SEHNR and CDR2 FQNEAQ (reference sequence). The CDR3 here is CASMNGNTEAFF.

The chain joins TRBV27 to TRBJ2-7; no DNA is available, so the TRBD2 call from TCRdb remains unchecked. This CDR3 has 14 amino acids. Germline assignment: CDR1 MNHEY and CDR2 SMNVEV (reference sequence). Here the CDR3 reads CASRPRGNSYEQYF.

This chain links TRBV11-3 with TRBJ2-1; no DNA is available, so the TRBD1 call from TCRdb remains unchecked. Per the germline V gene, CDR1 is SGHNT and CDR2 is YENEEA. The CDR3 is made up of 15 amino acids. The CDR3 loop reads CASSGVGTGGSGQFF.

This chain connects TRBV5-4 to TRBJ2-2; without DNA, the TCRdb call of TRBD2 cannot be checked. The CDR3 length is 17 residues. Germline CDR1 and CDR2: SGHNT and YYREEE (reference sequence). The CDR3 loop reads CASSDGTSGKNTGELFF.

CDR3 amino acids: CASSLGQVSYNEQFF. The rearrangement joins TRBV5-1 to TRBJ2-1; TCRdb proposes TRBD1, but this gene call is untestable without DNA. CDR1 SGHRS and CDR2 YFSETQ come from the germline V gene. The CDR3 sequence is 15 residues long. The full variable domain, in which reference TRBV5-1 and TRBJ2-1 provide the parts outside the CDR3, is KAGVTQTPRYLIKTRGQQVTLSCSPISGHRSVSWYQQTPGQGLQFLFEYFSETQRNKGNFPGRFSGRQFSNSRSEMNVSTLELGDSALYLCASSLGQVSYNEQFFGPGTRLTVL.

J is TRBJ2-1 and V is TRBV7-9; TCRdb's D call of TRBD2 is untestable without DNA. The CDR3 has 16 amino acids. Germline V lookup: CDR1 SEHNR, CDR2 FQNEAQ (reference sequence). The CDR3 reads CASSLGGLAGTNEQFF.

The chain carries TRBV20-1 and TRBJ1-3. The germline V gene has CDR1 DFQATT and CDR2 SNEGSKA (reference sequence). The CDR3 runs 13 residues. This CDR3 reads CSAPGSSGNTIYF.